This TCR beta chain was sequenced in a study of immune heterogeneity within non-small cell lung tumors. Background on the study: Tumor histology was classified as squamous cell carcinoma in a handful of cases, non-squamous carcinoma in fewer than 12 and not otherwise specified in 1. Study findings and constraints: The study found that local T-cell clonality correlated moderately but significantly with local tumor mutational burden (R about 0.33). Dominant CDR3 beta clonotypes repeated across a patient's tumor loci, while different loci held unique high-frequency clones.

Germline CDR1 reads SQVTM; CDR2 reads ANQGSEA. The CDR3 spans 12 residues. The germline V and J ends were trimmed by 4 bases and 8 bases, with 14 bases remaining between them. With 32 V and 13 J primers, multiplex PCR amplified the TCR beta CDR3. TCRdb independently ran MiXCR on the multiplex PCR reads; one entry per CDR3 protein. The data contain roughly 8,900 distinct CDR3 sequences, approximately 31% of them singletons. This clonotype was found many times. The antigen remains unidentified. Template input, which was bulk tumor genomic DNA, totaled 600 to 700 ng per sample. Every primary tumor yielded several biopsies, spaced far apart, that were taken during surgery. Curative operations were performed on patients who had untreated, newly diagnosed non-small cell lung cancer. Donor patients had newly diagnosed non-small cell lung cancer and were having surgery with curative intent.

Input material: lung tumor tissue. This receptor was taken from a man aged 60 to 75 with non-small cell lung cancer. The chain uses TRBV29-1 and TRBJ1-2; D is perhaps TRBD1 (5 bases). The CDR3: CSVVRSGSGYTF. Written as DNA, the CDR3 is TGCAGCGTTGTTCGGTCAGGGAGCGGCTACACCTTC.